The source of this T cell receptor beta chain is a study of radiation and T cells in renal cell carcinoma. Time point indicated: blood 4 weeks post-SBRT, at nephrectomy. Treatment reported: 15 Gy SBRT to primary tumor, nephrectomy 4 weeks later. Nephrectomy followed 15 Gy stereotactic body radiation by 4 weeks. After SBRT, blood was collected at 2 and 4 weeks, plus baseline. The method was immunoSEQ multiplex PCR; TCRdb's version includes in-frame clones alone and lacks a portion of them. This sample has approximately 83,000 clones; 85% occur once, and the top ten carry more than 9%. The source material was blood, sampled from a patient whose treatment included radiotherapy and nephrectomy. This sequence was found in a man between 50 and 59 years old with renal cell carcinoma.

The CDR3 DNA reads as TGTGCCAGCAGTGAAGTAGGGACAGACAATGAGCAGTTCTTC. Amino acid sequence: CASSEVGTDNEQFF. The rearrangement joins TRBV6-1 to TRBJ2-1; 7 nucleotides match TRBD1. Germline-derived CDR1 and CDR2 are MNHNS and SASEGT. Trimming cost V 1 base and J 5 bases; bases outside gene matches: 2. CDR3 length equals 14 residues.